These T cell receptor beta chains were read from a single sample in a study of Graves' ophthalmopathy and Graves' hyperthyroidism. A single record per CDR3 protein comes from TCRdb applying MiXCR to the multiplex PCR reads. The sample yields 200,000 to 250,000 distinct CDR3 sequences, under 25% seen once. Sequenced: peripheral blood. These receptors were collected from a woman aged 45-59 years with Graves' ophthalmopathy. CDR3s include the opening cysteine and the closing phenylalanine or tryptophan. D genes are given only for firm matches. Part of the rows lack a size; the others show once, few, many or a class for expanded clones.

-	TRBV29-1	-	TRBJ2-7	TGCAGCGTTGAAGCCTTGACAGATTCGGGGGAGCAGTACTTC	CSVEALTDSGEQYF
-	TRBV12-3/TRBV12-4	TRBD1	TRBJ2-7	TGTGCCAGCGGATCGGACAGGGCCTACGAGCAGTACTTC	CASGSDRAYEQYF
many	TRBV30	-	TRBJ2-7	TGTGCCTGGAGTAAAGGACAGCTCTACGAGCAGTACTTC	CAWSKGQLYEQYF
many	TRBV6-1	-	TRBJ1-1	TGTGCCAGCAGATCCCCCGGGGGGAGGGCTTTCTTT	CASRSPGGRAFF
-	TRBV20-1	-	TRBJ1-5	TGCAGTGCGCCGACAGCCGGGGAATATAGCAATCAGCCCCAGCATTTT	CSAPTAGEYSNQPQHF
-	TRBV6-1	-	TRBJ2-7	TGTGCCAGCAGGAACCCCAGGGCCCTCTGGGGCGAGCAGTACTTC	CASRNPRALWGEQYF
many	TRBV5-1	-	TRBJ1-2	TGCGCCAGCAGCTCTGACGGGACCACTTCTATTGGCTACACCTTC	CASSSDGTTSIGYTF
-	TRBV5-1	-	TRBJ2-7	TGCGCCAGCAGCTTGTACGGTAGGGGCTTCGAGCAGTACTTC	CASSLYGRGFEQYF
many	TRBV30	-	TRBJ2-7	TGTGCCTGGAGTGGAAGACCCTCCGGGATCAGCTCCTACGAGCAGTACTTC	CAWSGRPSGISSYEQYF
few	TRBV5-1	TRBD1	TRBJ2-7	TGCGCCAGCAGCTTACAGGGGATCGAGCAGTACTTC	CASSLQGIEQYF
many	TRBV20-1	-	TRBJ2-3	TGCAGTGCTAAGGGGGCGGGAGCCACAGATACGCAGTATTTT	CSAKGAGATDTQYF
many	TRBV20-1	-	TRBJ2-5	TGCAGTGCTAGAGATCGCGGGGCCACGAAAGAGACCCAGTACTTC	CSARDRGATKETQYF
many	TRBV20-1	TRBD2	TRBJ2-7	TGCAGTGCTAGAGACTCCGGGACTAGCCTTGTCGAGCAGTACTTC	CSARDSGTSLVEQYF
many	TRBV5-1	-	TRBJ2-2	TGCGCCAGCAGCTTGTATGGCGGCGGGGAGCTGTTTTTT	CASSLYGGGELFF
many	TRBV12-3/TRBV12-4	-	TRBJ1-2	TGTGCCAGCAGCCACCGTTCCGGCGGGAACTATGGCTACACCTTC	CASSHRSGGNYGYTF
many	TRBV6-5	-	TRBJ1-5	TGTGCCAGCAGTTACAAGAGGGGTGACCAGCCCCAGCATTTT	CASSYKRGDQPQHF
many	TRBV7-9	TRBD1	TRBJ2-7	TGTGCCAGCAGCTTAGATTGGGGACAGAAATACGAGCAGTACTTC	CASSLDWGQKYEQYF
many	TRBV18	TRBD1	TRBJ2-5	TGTGCCAGCTCACCACCGGGGACAGGTTGGGGAGAGACCCAGTACTTC	CASSPPGTGWGETQYF
many	TRBV6-1	-	TRBJ2-5	TGTGCCAGCAGTGAACAAGCTAGCAGGGAGACCCAGTACTTC	CASSEQASRETQYF
-	TRBV6-5	-	TRBJ2-7	TGTGCCAGCAGTTTACGGCAGGGAGGCTACGAGCAGTACTTC	CASSLRQGGYEQYF
-	TRBV7-2	-	TRBJ2-5	TGTGCCAGCAGCTTAACGGCTAGCGCTGAGACCCAGTACTTC	CASSLTASAETQYF
many	TRBV6-1	-	TRBJ1-1	TGTGCCAGCAGGGACGGATACACTGAAGCTTTCTTT	CASRDGYTEAFF
many	TRBV6-1	-	TRBJ1-1	TGTGCCAGCAATCCCCGAGCGAACACTGAAGCTTTCTTT	CASNPRANTEAFF
many	TRBV7-2	-	TRBJ1-5	TGTGCCAGCAGCTGGGGTAGAAGCAATCAGCCCCAGCATTTT	CASSWGRSNQPQHF
few	TRBV7-9	-	TRBJ2-5	TGTGCCAGCAGCTTAGGGAGGCAGTCGGCCGAGACCCAGTACTTC	CASSLGRQSAETQYF
many	TRBV14	-	TRBJ1-6	TGTGCCAGCAGCCAAGGCCAGGCCGGTTCACCCCTCCACTTT	CASSQGQAGSPLHF
many	TRBV20-1	-	TRBJ2-5	TGCAGTGCTACCTTCGGCGGGGAGACCCAGTACTTC	CSATFGGETQYF
-	TRBV12-3/TRBV12-4	-	TRBJ2-5	TGTGCCAGCAGTTTTTATCAGGTTGGGCAAGAGACCCAGTACTTC	CASSFYQVGQETQYF
many	TRBV20-1	TRBD2	TRBJ2-6	TGCAGTGCCCGTACCAGCGGGAGAGTGGGCGGGGCCAACGTCCTGACTTTC	CSARTSGRVGGANVLTF
many	TRBV28	-	TRBJ1-2	TGTGCCAGCAGATCTGACAGCGGCTATGGCTACACCTTC	CASRSDSGYGYTF
-	TRBV5-1	-	TRBJ1-1	TGCGCCAGCAGCTTGGGCTGGACAGACATGAACACTGAAGCTTTCTTT	CASSLGWTDMNTEAFF
-	TRBV5-6	TRBD1	TRBJ2-7	TGTGCCAGCAGCATCCTCTCCCGGTGGGACAGCTTCGAGCAGTACTTC	CASSILSRWDSFEQYF
-	TRBV28	TRBD1	TRBJ2-5	TGTGCCAGCAGTTTTTATCTTAGACAGGGTGGGCGAGAGACCCAGTACTTC	CASSFYLRQGGRETQYF
-	TRBV27	TRBD1	TRBJ2-6	TGTGCCAGCAGTTTATCGATAAGGGGGACAGGGGGCACTGGGGCCAACGTCCTGACTTTC	CASSLSIRGTGGTGANVLTF
many	TRBV7-2	-	TRBJ2-7	TGTGCCAGCAGCCAAGATGGGGGGCTCTACGAGCAGTACTTC	CASSQDGGLYEQYF
many	TRBV6-2/TRBV6-3	TRBD2	TRBJ2-1	TGTGCCAGCAGTGACGGACTAGCCAATGAGCAGTTCTTC	CASSDGLANEQFF
many	TRBV20-1	-	TRBJ2-5	TGCAGTGCTCCCCCCGGTCCGAGCGGAAAAAAGACCCAGTACTTC	CSAPPGPSGKKTQYF
many	TRBV29-1	-	TRBJ1-1	TGCAGCGTTGTCAGTGACACTGAAGCTTTCTTT	CSVVSDTEAFF
many	TRBV27	-	TRBJ2-5	TGTGCCACCCGTTACTATGACAGGGAGACCCAGTACTTC	CATRYYDRETQYF
many	TRBV2	-	TRBJ2-7	TGTGCCAGCAGTGAAAGATATACCTACGAGCAGTACTTC	CASSERYTYEQYF
many	TRBV6-2/TRBV6-3	-	TRBJ2-2	TGTGCCAGCAGTTACTCGACATACGCAGACCGGAACACCGGGGAGCTGTTTTTT	CASSYSTYADRNTGELFF
many	TRBV7-9	-	TRBJ1-5	TGTGCCAGCAGCTTAGAATCTGGTCAGCCCCAGCATTTT	CASSLESGQPQHF
many	TRBV6-5	-	TRBJ1-1	TGTGCCAGCAGTTACTCGAAACAGGGTAACACTGAAGCTTTCTTT	CASSYSKQGNTEAFF
few	TRBV27	-	TRBJ2-3	TGTGCCAGCATGGGAGGGGGCTGGGATACGCAGTATTTT	CASMGGGWDTQYF
many	TRBV19	TRBD1	TRBJ2-2	TGTGCCAGTAGTAGACAGGGCGTCACCGGGGAGCTGTTTTTT	CASSRQGVTGELFF
many	TRBV12-3/TRBV12-4	TRBD2	TRBJ2-2	TGTGCCAGCAGTGGACTAGCGGGAGCCGTATCCGGGGAGCTGTTTTTT	CASSGLAGAVSGELFF
few	TRBV5-1	-	TRBJ1-1	TGCGCCAGCAGCTTGCCCGGGACCGATAGAGGTGAAGCTTTCTTT	CASSLPGTDRGEAFF
many	TRBV6-5	TRBD2	TRBJ2-5	TGTGCCAGCAGTTCGGGACTAGCGATACAAGAGACCCAGTACTTC	CASSSGLAIQETQYF
-	TRBV27	-	TRBJ2-7	TGTGCCAGCAGTTTATGGTCTAGCAGACGATACGAGCAGTACTTC	CASSLWSSRRYEQYF
-	TRBV5-1	TRBD1	TRBJ2-7	TGCGCCAGCAGCTTCCAGGGGGCCTACGAGCAGTACTTC	CASSFQGAYEQYF
many	TRBV28	-	TRBJ1-2	TGTGCCAGCAGTTTAGTCCAGGGAACCTATGGCTACACCTTC	CASSLVQGTYGYTF
many	TRBV20-1	-	TRBJ1-1	TGCAGTGCTATAGGTGGGGCGATCACTGAAGCTTTCTTT	CSAIGGAITEAFF
few	TRBV18	TRBD2	TRBJ2-7	TGTGCCAGCTCACCGTTAGCGGGGCGCTACGAGCAGTACTTC	CASSPLAGRYEQYF
few	TRBV30	TRBD2	TRBJ2-6	TGTGCCTGGAATCGGGGAGGGTCTGGGGCCAACGTCCTGACTTTC	CAWNRGGSGANVLTF
-	TRBV12-3/TRBV12-4	-	TRBJ2-5	TGTGCCAGCAGCTCATCAGGGAGCAGGGATGAAGAGACCCAGTACTTC	CASSSSGSRDEETQYF
many	TRBV6-2/TRBV6-3	-	TRBJ1-1	TGTGCCAGCAGACGTGGCCCAGGATTCCGGGAAGTGGTAGCTTTCTTT	CASRRGPGFREVVAFF
many	TRBV5-6	TRBD2	TRBJ2-7	TGTGCCAGCAGCGCAAGACTAGCGGGAGCCTCCCGGCAGTACTTC	CASSARLAGASRQYF